One sample yielded the 14 T cell receptor beta chains listed below, sequenced in a study of T cells in Graves' hyperthyroidism and ophthalmopathy (dated 2019 in TCRdb). Receptors were amplified or captured by multiplex PCR. Sequencing instrument: Illumina HiSeq 2000. The TCR beta CDR3 regions were amplified from RNA transcripts. A first-round RT-PCR of the TCR CDR3 used the HTBI primer set with the Qiagen OneStep RT-PCR kit. TCRdb ran its own pipeline on the public reads, namely fastp trimming at Q25 and MiXCR clone calling, and kept in-frame beta chains. Every entry covers one CDR3 protein and lists the most common genes and DNA from its rows. Present in this sample are fewer than 250,000 distinct CDR3 sequences, about 15% of which were seen just once. Jointly, the top ten make up more than 25% of the sample. Specimen: blood. The receptors stem from a woman aged 18-30 years with Graves' ophthalmopathy.

This clonotype was seen many times. The V call is TRBV3-1, the J call TRBJ1-1, with a tentative D call TRBD1 (5 bases). V dropped 6 bases and J dropped 0 bases, with 8 bases sitting between them. The CDR3 loop spans 13 amino acids. Germline V gene sequence: CDR1 LGHDT, CDR2 YNNKEL (reference sequence). CDR3 sequence reads: CASRQAMNTEAFF. The CDR3 bases are TGTGCCAGCAGACAGGCTATGAACACTGAAGCTTTCTTT. The full variable domain, completed using reference TRBV3-1 and TRBJ1-1, is DTAVSQTPKYLVTQMGNDKSIKCEQNLGHDTMYWYKQDSKKFLKIMFSYNNKELIINETVPNRFSPKSPDKAHLNLHINSLELGDSAVYFCASRQAMNTEAFFGQGTRLTVV.

This clonotype has ten or more counts. The V gene is TRBV24-1, the J gene TRBJ1-5; a possible D gene is TRBD1 (5 bases). The CDR3 contains 14 residues. Trimming removed 2 bases at V and 3 bases at J, with 7 bases between. Germline V CDR1 and CDR2: KGHDR, SFDVKD. CDR3 DNA: TGTGCCACCAGTGATTCTGGGGCCAATCAGCCCCAGCATTTT. Translating gives CATSDSGANQPQHF.

This clonotype was recorded many times. The rearrangement uses TRBV6-1 and TRBJ2-7, with no clear D. This CDR3 has 12 amino acids. V shed 7 bases and J shed 4 bases, with 11 bases lying between them. Germline assignment: CDR1 MNHNS and CDR2 SASEGT. The CDR3 DNA follows: TGTGCCAGCACTCAGGACGGGTACGAGCAGTACTTC. It specifies CASTQDGYEQYF.

In this sample, this clonotype turned up many times. The chain links TRBV11-3 to TRBJ2-3; 11 bases are shared with TRBD1. Trimming removed 4 bases from V and 6 bases from J; junction bases left unmatched: 18. The CDR3 has 19 residues. Germline V gene data show CDR1 as SGHNT and CDR2 as YENEEA. CDR3 protein: CASSSPWTGGRSAEDTQYF. The CDR3 DNA is TGTGCCAGCAGCTCGCCATGGACAGGGGGCCGGTCGGCTGAGGATACGCAGTATTTT.

This clonotype was seen many times. This chain joins TRBV5-1 and TRBJ2-7, with 8 bases aligning to TRBD1. The V gene's germline CDR1 is SGHRS and CDR2 YFSETQ. The CDR3 has 14 residues. V was clipped by 3 bases and J by 3 bases; unmatched bases: 5. This chain's CDR3 is CASSWGQAIYEQYF. CDR3 DNA: TGCGCCAGCAGCTGGGGACAGGCTATCTACGAGCAGTACTTC.

This clonotype has a count of ten or more. The chain has TRBV28 and TRBJ2-5; 8 nucleotides line up with TRBD2. J gave up 5 bases and V 3 bases, and 5 bases lay outside the gene matches. This CDR3 region has 14 residues. Germline loops: CDR1 MDHEN, CDR2 SYDVKM. In nucleotides, the CDR3 is TGTGCCAGCAGTTTCGAGCGGGAGCTGGAGACCCAGTACTTC. Protein: CASSFERELETQYF.

This clonotype was picked up a small number of times. The chain has TRBV7-8 and TRBJ2-7; D gene unclear. Germline CDR1 is SGHVS and CDR2 is FQNEAQ. V was shortened by 5 bases and J by 7 bases, with 18 bases between the two germline ends. The CDR3 contains 14 residues. The CDR3 here is CASSRSSTAEEQYF. CDR3 nucleotides: TGTGCCAGCAGCCGATCATCGACGGCCGAGGAGCAGTACTTC.

The sample holds many counts of this clonotype. At one end the junction does not follow the germline gene, possibly because of a read error. V is TRBV6-1 and J is TRBJ1-2; possible D gene TRBD1, 6 bases. CDR1 is MNHNS, CDR2 SASEGT, per germline. The CDR3 loop spans 15 amino acids. The CDR3, as DNA: TGTGCCAGCAGTCCGGGGACATCCGAGGGCTATGGCTATACCTTC. Translating gives CASSPGTSEGYGYTF.

This clonotype was detected many times. For the CDR3, the DNA is TGTGCCAGCATGCTGGATAGCAATCAGCCCCAGCATTTT. This translates into CASMLDSNQPQHF. The J gene is TRBJ1-5, the V gene TRBV6-1; D is unclear. This CDR3 has 13 amino acids. The V end was cut by 7 bases, the J end by 0 bases, with 7 bases between. Germline V gene sequence: CDR1 MNHNS, CDR2 SASEGT.

This clonotype was detected many times. This chain links TRBV7-2 with TRBJ2-3; no definite D call. The CDR3 loop spans 14 amino acids. The germline CDR1 and CDR2 sequences are SGHTA and FQGNSA. V lost 1 base to trimming and J lost 1 base, with 6 bases between them. The CDR3 DNA reads as TGTGCCAGCAGCTTAGAACGGGGCACAGATACGCAGTATTTT. Translation gives CASSLERGTDTQYF.

This clonotype was counted a few times. This sequence joins TRBV19 and TRBJ2-1, with 14 bases aligning to TRBD2. Germline V gene lookup returns CDR1 LNHDA and CDR2 SQIVND (reference sequence). The CDR3 covers 15 residues. The V gene end was trimmed by 1 base and the J gene end by 9 bases; junction bases not matched to a gene: 2. CDR3 loop: CASSIGLAGGGEQFF. The CDR3 coding sequence is TGTGCCAGTAGTATAGGACTAGCGGGGGGGGGTGAGCAGTTCTTC.

This clonotype was seen repeatedly, ten times or more. This chain joins TRBV2 and TRBJ1-5; D not resolved. Trimming shortened V by 6 bases and J by 6 bases, and 15 bases separated the two germline ends. There are 14 residues in the CDR3. Germline lookup yields CDR1 SNHLY and CDR2 FYNNEI. CDR3 loop: CASSYSGLGQPQHF. The DNA for the CDR3 is TGTGCCAGCAGCTACAGCGGGCTGGGTCAGCCCCAGCATTTT.

This clonotype was recorded at least ten times. The V gene is TRBV20-1, the J gene TRBJ2-5; 13 bases are shared with TRBD2. Germline V CDR1 and CDR2: DFQATT, SNEGSKA (reference sequence). V lost 0 bases, J lost 4 bases, and 8 bases stayed unmatched. This CDR3 comprises 17 residues. Here the CDR3 reads CSARDRQRLAGGETQYF. The DNA of the CDR3 is TGCAGTGCTAGAGATCGCCAGCGACTAGCGGGAGGAGAGACCCAGTACTTC.

In nucleotides, the CDR3 is TGCAGTGCCCAGGGGACTAGGGACACCGGGGAGCTGTTTTTT. Its translation: CSAQGTRDTGELFF. The chain couples TRBV20-1 to TRBJ2-2; 8 bases agree with TRBD2. The CDR3 runs 14 residues. J lost 3 bases, V lost 6 bases, and 6 bases had no gene match. CDR1 DFQATT and CDR2 SNEGSKA come from the germline V gene (reference sequence).